This T cell receptor beta chain appears in the sequencing data of a study of T cells in Graves' hyperthyroidism and ophthalmopathy. General study points: Ophthalmopathy onset followed model prediction by a median roughly 6.5 months. Blood shared most expanded thyroid clonotypes above 0.001.

This CDR3 has 13 residues. V shed 0 bases and J shed 7 bases, with 7 bases lying between them. CDR1 SGHNT and CDR2 YENEEA come from the germline V gene. What was amplified from RNA transcripts were TCR beta CDR3 regions. The primer set for the first-round RT-PCR of the TCR CDR3 was HTBI. Each CDR3 protein gets one entry after TCRdb re-called the multiplex PCR reads with MiXCR. The sample holds around 400,000 distinct CDR3 sequences, less than 15% seen once. As concerns this clonotype: What it binds is unknown.

The hyperthyroidism was newly diagnosed and had lasted under 2 months; the patients were aged 18 to 65. The source material was blood. The chain links TRBV11-3 to TRBJ2-1; the D is unclear. The source of this sequence is a woman under 30 with Graves' hyperthyroidism. The CDR3 is CASSLDTRNEQFF. The CDR3 DNA is TGTGCCAGCAGCTTAGATACCCGTAATGAGCAGTTCTTC. The full variable domain, its missing parts supplied by reference TRBV11-3 and TRBJ2-1, is EAGVVQSPRYKIIEKKQPVAFWCNPISGHNTLYWYLQNLGQGPELLIRYENEEAVDDSQLPKDRFSAERLKGVDSTLKIQPAELGDSAVYLCASSLDTRNEQFFGPGTRLTVL.